The TCR beta chain under discussion was sequenced for a study of blood T cell repertoires in COVID-19. Study background: Specimens from acute and convalescent COVID-19 originated in the United States, Italy and Spain.

Per the authors' pipeline: Researchers report that nucleated cell counts were estimated from reference gene primer amplification. Assay used: immunoSEQ multiplex PCR; TCRdb lists only in-frame clones, some missing. V and J calls and clone size come straight from that table; D and trimming were deduced from the DNA. The data show 55,000 to 80,000 clones, more than 75% seen once. From germline, CDR1 is SGHRS and CDR2 YFSETQ. Trimming removed 0 bases from V and 0 bases from J, with 10 bases in between. The CDR3 loop spans 17 amino acids. This TCR was recovered from a human donor in a cohort sampled during active COVID-19. The rearrangement joins TRBV5-1 to TRBJ2-6, with D possibly TRBD1 on 5 matching bases. Sequenced material: peripheral blood. CDR3 sequence reads: CASSLVGRNSGANVLTF. CDR3 sequence (DNA): TGCGCCAGCAGCTTGGTGGGGCGGAACTCTGGGGCCAACGTCCTGACTTTC.